The 13 T cell receptor beta chains given below trace back to one sample, sequenced in a study of regulatory T cells in long-lasting Graves disease. Time point: newly diagnosed GD, antithyroid drugs for less than 3 months. PBMC RNA served as the TCR library source. The TCR beta library used iRepertoire HTBI primers with Arm-PCR amplification of CDR3. TCRdb recomputed calls from the multiplex PCR reads with MiXCR, one row per CDR3 protein. The sample carries around 480,000 distinct CDR3 sequences, about 16% recorded once. In addition, the sample was reused for a study of T cells in Graves' hyperthyroidism and ophthalmopathy.

This sample comprised peripheral blood mononuclear cells (PBMCs), obtained at new diagnosis, from a patient treated with antithyroid drugs. These receptors were collected from a woman aged 35-60 years with Graves disease.

This clonotype showed up just a few times. This chain uses TRBV12-3 or TRBV12-4 with TRBJ2-7; 9 positions agree with TRBD2. The CDR3 loop spans 14 amino acids. After removal of 7 bases from V and 0 bases from J, the junction contained 4 bases not matched to a gene. The CDR3 protein is CASNPSGVSYEQYF. The CDR3 nucleotides read TGTGCCAGCAATCCTAGCGGGGTCTCCTACGAGCAGTACTTC.

This clonotype was recorded at least ten times. The V call is TRBV7-9, the J call TRBJ2-3, with D unresolved. V lost 5 bases to trimming and J lost 6 bases, with 12 bases between them. The CDR3 sequence is 13 residues long. CDR1 is SEHNR, CDR2 FQNEAQ, per germline (reference sequence). The CDR3 loop is CASSPTLGDTQYF. The DNA of the CDR3 is TGTGCCAGCAGCCCGACCTTGGGGGATACGCAGTATTTT.

This clonotype was counted many times. The CDR3 loop is CASGQGNNSPLHF. The CDR3 DNA sequence: TGTGCCAGCGGACAGGGGAATAATTCACCCCTCCACTTT. V gene TRBV2 combines with J gene TRBJ1-6, with 9 positions matching TRBD1. After removal of 8 bases from V and 5 bases from J, the junction contained 1 base not matched to a gene. The CDR3 covers 13 residues. CDR1 is SNHLY, CDR2 FYNNEI, per germline.

The gene calls are TRBV5-1 and TRBJ1-1, with 9 bases aligning to TRBD1. This CDR3 has 14 residues. Per germline, CDR1 SGHRS and CDR2 YFSETQ. The ends lost 4 bases at V and 5 bases at J; junction bases unmatched: 6. CDR3 in amino acids: CASSHGQGSTEAFF. The CDR3 nucleotides read TGCGCCAGCAGCCATGGACAGGGGAGTACTGAAGCTTTCTTT.

This clonotype was picked up a small number of times. The rearrangement links TRBV12-5 to TRBJ1-1; D is unclear. Trimming removed 9 bases at V and 1 base at J, with 12 bases between. The CDR3 contains 13 residues. Germline loops: CDR1 LGHNT, CDR2 FRNRAP. This chain's CDR3 is CASLSRENTEAFF. The CDR3 coding sequence is TGTGCTAGCTTAAGCCGGGAGAACACTGAAGCTTTCTTT.

This clonotype was detected only a few times. The CDR3 loop is CASSSTDGWDEKLFF. CDR3 in DNA: TGTGCCAGCAGTTCTACAGACGGTTGGGACGAAAAACTGTTTTTT. The J gene is TRBJ1-4, the V gene TRBV27, with D perhaps TRBD1 (5 bases). The CDR3 consists of 15 residues. V lost 4 bases to trimming and J lost 8 bases, with 17 bases between them. Germline V gene data show CDR1 as MNHEY and CDR2 as SMNVEV (reference sequence). Variable domain in full (rest from reference TRBV27 and TRBJ1-4): EAQVTQNPRYLITVTGKKLTVTCSQNMNHEYMSWYRQDPGLGLRQIYYSMNVEVTDKGDVPEGYKVSRKEKRNFPLILESPSPNQTSLYFCASSSTDGWDEKLFFGSGTQLSVL.

The rearrangement joins TRBV19 to TRBJ2-6; D is unclear. The V end was cut by 8 bases, the J end by 2 bases, with 7 bases between. The CDR3 extends over 13 amino acids. In germline, CDR1 is LNHDA, CDR2 SQIVND (reference sequence). This CDR3 reads CASGEPGANVLTF. The CDR3 coding sequence is TGTGCCAGTGGGGAACCTGGGGCCAACGTCCTGACTTTC.

Of note for this clonotype: This sequence may be a read error, since a much larger clone differs from it by one base. The chain links TRBV9 to TRBJ1-2; unclear D gene. Deletions cut 4 bases from V and 5 bases from J, with 18 bases between. Germline CDR1 and CDR2: SGDLS and YYNGEE. The CDR3 spans 15 residues. The DNA of the CDR3 is TGTGCCAGCAGCTTAGGCGACCCGGACGATTATGGCTACACCTTC. Its translation: CASSLGDPDDYGYTF.

This rearrangement joins TRBV6-2 or TRBV6-3 to TRBJ2-5; tentative D call: TRBD1 (5 bases). The CDR3 loop spans 13 amino acids. V was trimmed by 5 bases and J by 5 bases, leaving 12 bases between them. Germline lookup yields CDR1 MNHEY and CDR2 SVGEGT. DNA for the CDR3: TGTGCCAGCAGTGCTGACAGACGGGAGACCCAGTACTTC. The encoded protein is CASSADRRETQYF.

In its sample, this clonotype was seen many times. DNA of the CDR3: TGTGCCAGTAGTATACGGACAGGGGCGGTGAACACTGAAGCTTTCTTT. Translated, it gives CASSIRTGAVNTEAFF. The J gene is TRBJ1-1, the V gene TRBV19, with 9 bases aligning to TRBD1. In germline, CDR1 is LNHDA, CDR2 SQIVND (reference sequence). There are 16 residues in the CDR3. With 2 bases clipped from V and 0 bases from J, the junction kept 4 bases outside the gene matches.

This clonotype was seen many times. This sequence joins TRBV18 and TRBJ2-1; D is uncertain. V lost 8 bases to trimming and J lost 0 bases, with 11 bases between them. Germline CDR1 KGHSH, CDR2 LQKENI. The CDR3 spans 14 residues. CDR3 protein: CASRWESSYNEQFF. The CDR3 nucleotides are TGTGCCAGCCGTTGGGAAAGCTCCTACAATGAGCAGTTCTTC.

The V and J genes are TRBV10-3 and TRBJ1-3, with TRBD1 matching over 7 bases. With V trimmed by 10 bases and J by 6 bases, 6 bases remained unmatched. Germline V gene data show CDR1 as ENHRY and CDR2 as SYGVKD. This CDR3 comprises 12 residues. The CDR3 spells CATTGEANTIYF. CDR3 in DNA: TGTGCCACCACAGGGGAAGCAAACACCATATATTTT.

A remark on this clonotype: A far larger clone is only one base removed, so a read error is likely. The rearrangement uses TRBV11-2 and TRBJ2-3; D is perhaps TRBD1 (6 bases). The CDR3 spans 14 residues. CDR1 is SGHAT, CDR2 FQNNGV, per germline. Here the CDR3 reads CASSLEVRGDELYF. CDR3 DNA sequence: TGTGCCAGCAGCTTAGAGGTCAGGGGTGACGAGCTGTACTTC.